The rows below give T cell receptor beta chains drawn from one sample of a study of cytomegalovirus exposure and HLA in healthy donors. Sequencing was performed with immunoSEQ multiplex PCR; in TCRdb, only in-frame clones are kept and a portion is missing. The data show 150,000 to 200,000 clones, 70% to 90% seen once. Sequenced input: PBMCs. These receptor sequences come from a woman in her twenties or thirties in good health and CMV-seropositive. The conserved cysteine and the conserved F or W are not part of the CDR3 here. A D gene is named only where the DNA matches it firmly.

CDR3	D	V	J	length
ASSLVGQGDGYT	TRBD1	TRBV5-1	TRBJ1-2	12
ASSTATGVGGYT	TRBD1	TRBV19	TRBJ1-2	12
ASSQGLGAGYSEQF	NA	TRBV11-1	TRBJ2-1	14
ASSYSYGGGPYEQY	NA	TRBV6-6	TRBJ2-7	14
ASSSRLAGEQF	TRBD2	TRBV13	TRBJ2-1	11
ASYQRAGSYNEQF	NA	TRBV6-1	TRBJ2-1	13
ASSQRAIGDSPYEQY	NA	TRBV4-2	TRBJ2-7	15
ASSSDRERSGNTIY	NA	TRBV6-6	TRBJ1-3	14
ASSYTGAGANVLT	TRBD1	TRBV5-1	TRBJ2-6	13
ASSQSPSGQGSSPLH	TRBD1	TRBV4-3	TRBJ1-6	15
ASSLAARGGDKQY	TRBD2	TRBV11-2	TRBJ2-7	13
ATQSGPGNTIY	NA	TRBV7-9	TRBJ1-3	11
ASSPQGATPLH	TRBD1	TRBV7-3	TRBJ1-6	11
ASSDNREQDTQY	NA	TRBV6-4	TRBJ2-3	12
ASSVKWGLAADTQY	TRBD2	TRBV6-4	TRBJ2-3	14
ASSPPNPGQGGNTIY	TRBD1	TRBV18	TRBJ1-3	15
ASSLGRKHPYGYT	NA	TRBV7-9	TRBJ1-2	13
ASSQGGNRGNWNSPLH	TRBD1	TRBV4-3	TRBJ1-6	16
ASSIAGGSPYGYT	NA	TRBV19	TRBJ1-2	13
ASSSFQGAGGYT	TRBD1	TRBV5-1	TRBJ1-2	12
SVGTAEAF	NA	TRBV29-1	TRBJ1-1	8
ASRLLTGLGGYT	TRBD1	TRBV4-1	TRBJ1-2	12
ASIQGGTEAF	TRBD1	TRBV6-6	TRBJ1-1	10
ATSRTYVQGNYEQY	NA	TRBV15	TRBJ2-7	14
ASSLGLHQGLGYT	NA	TRBV7-2	TRBJ1-2	13